Shown below are 19 T cell receptor beta chains from a single sample sequenced in a study of shared clonotypes between healthy human individuals (dated by TCRdb to 2020 to 2021). Libraries were constructed by the immunoSEQ multiplex PCR assay. TCRdb mirrors the immuneACCESS table, restricted to in-frame sequences. Some clones are absent from its copies; in checked studies, under half trace to an unresolved V gene, and the reason for the others is unknown. Within this sample are roughly 1 million clones, with about 74% of them counted one time only. Of the sample, roughly 1.5% is held by the ten largest clones. Sequencing was performed on memory CD4+ T cells sorted from blood. The cell subset or site label of this sample denotes: CD45RA-negative fraction. The receptors originated from a man between 18 and 29 years old in good health.

The chain links TRBV19 to TRBJ2-7; no definite D call. The CDR3 runs to 13 residues. Germline-derived CDR1 and CDR2 are LNHDA and SQIVND (reference sequence). Deletions cut 0 bases from V and 6 bases from J, with 9 bases between. The CDR3 loop reads CASSIDLACEQYF. The CDR3, as DNA: TGTGCCAGTAGTATAGATCTTGCGTGCGAGCAGTACTTC.

The chain has TRBV19 and TRBJ2-7, with 9 positions matching TRBD1. The germline gives CDR1 LNHDA, CDR2 SQIVND (reference sequence). The CDR3 runs 15 residues. J gave up 0 bases and V 3 bases, and 3 bases lay outside the gene matches. Written as DNA, the CDR3 is TGTGCCAGTAGTATGGGGACAGGGCTCTCCTACGAGCAGTACTTC. Protein product: CASSMGTGLSYEQYF.

V usage is TRBV6-1 and J usage is TRBJ1-4; 8 nucleotides align to TRBD1. CDR1 is MNHNS, CDR2 SASEGT, per germline. The CDR3 spans 14 residues. V was clipped by 6 bases and J by 4 bases; unmatched bases: 4. In DNA form, the CDR3 reads TGTGCCAGCAGAGGGACAGGACATAATGAAAAACTGTTTTTT. Its protein is CASRGTGHNEKLFF.

The rearrangement joins TRBV6-1 to TRBJ2-3, with 13 nucleotides matching TRBD2. This CDR3 has 15 residues. Germline-derived CDR1 and CDR2 are MNHNS and SASEGT. The trim removed 8 bases at V and 2 bases at J, leaving 4 bases unmatched. Here the CDR3 DNA reads TGTGCCAGCGGACTAGCGGGAGACTCCACAGATACGCAGTATTTT. Translation: CASGLAGDSTDTQYF.

The chain carries TRBV7-2 and TRBJ2-2; D is unresolved. Trimming shortened V by 3 bases and J by 8 bases, and 7 bases separated the two germline ends. This CDR3 is built from 12 residues. In germline, CDR1 is SGHTA, CDR2 FQGNSA. CDR3 sequence: CASSFRGGELFF. For the CDR3, the DNA is TGTGCCAGCAGCTTCCGAGGAGGGGAGCTGTTTTTT.

This clone was picked up one time. The chain has TRBV28 and TRBJ2-7; 9 nucleotides line up with TRBD1. The CDR3 sequence is 15 residues long. V lost 6 bases, J lost 5 bases, and 11 bases stayed unmatched. In germline, CDR1 is MDHEN, CDR2 SYDVKM. The CDR3 reads CASRSAGTGPNEQYF. Written as DNA, the CDR3 is TGTGCCAGCAGGTCCGCCGGGACAGGGCCCAACGAGCAGTACTTC.

The chain links TRBV7-2 to TRBJ1-5; D is unclear. Germline values: CDR1 SGHTA, CDR2 FQGNSA. V lost 1 base to trimming and J lost 7 bases, with 8 bases between them. This CDR3 is 13 amino acids long. As DNA, the CDR3 is TGTGCCAGCAGCTTAGGGGAGTTGCAGCCCCAGCATTTT. Translating gives CASSLGELQPQHF.

The chain has TRBV18 and TRBJ2-7; D is possibly TRBD1 or TRBD2 (5 bases each). Germline assignment: CDR1 KGHSH and CDR2 LQKENI. V was clipped by 5 bases and J by 2 bases, with 16 bases between them. The CDR3 consists of 15 residues. The CDR3, as DNA: TGTGCCAGCTCATCCTCCCCAGGGACCCCCTACGAGCAGTACTTC. Translation: CASSSSPGTPYEQYF.

The rearrangement links TRBV12-5 to TRBJ1-6, with 7 bases fitting TRBD1. The junction had 5 bases not matched to a gene; V was cut back by 6 bases and J by 6 bases. The length of the CDR3 is 14 residues. CDR1 is LGHNT, CDR2 FRNRAP, per germline. CDR3 nucleotides: TGTGCTAGTGGGCGGGACAGAAGTAATTCACCCCTCCACTTT. Protein product: CASGRDRSNSPLHF.

The chain joins TRBV10-2 to TRBJ1-6, with a weak D call TRBD1 (5 bases). Trimming removed 8 bases at V and 5 bases at J, with 10 bases between. CDR1 WSHSY and CDR2 SAAADI come from the germline V gene. This CDR3 contains 13 residues. The DNA of the CDR3 is TGCGCCAGCGGGACGGGGAATAATTCACCCCTCCACTTT. This translates into CASGTGNNSPLHF.

V and J are TRBV11-2 and TRBJ1-4; D is possibly TRBD1 (6 bases). This CDR3 has 16 amino acids. Trimming left V 4 bases short and J 6 bases short, with 18 bases between. The germline V gene has CDR1 SGHAT and CDR2 FQNNGV. The CDR3 loop is CASSSSRGLADEKLFF. As DNA, the CDR3 is TGTGCCAGCAGCTCGTCCAGGGGTCTCGCCGATGAAAAACTGTTTTTT.

The V call is TRBV6-5, the J call TRBJ1-2, with D possibly matching TRBD1 (6 bases). The CDR3 has 14 residues. CDR1 is MNHEY and CDR2 is SVGAGI in the germline V gene. V gave up 4 bases and J gave up 7 bases, with 16 bases separating them. CDR3: CASSSRGKGGGYTF. The CDR3 coding sequence is TGTGCCAGCAGTTCCCGTGGAAAGGGGGGTGGCTACACCTTC.

Details on this clone: At the DNA level, this CDR3 is encoded by other sequences in the same sample as well. V is TRBV6-1 and J is TRBJ2-5; tentative D call: TRBD2 (6 bases). V was trimmed by 6 bases and J by 4 bases, leaving 12 bases between them. The germline V gene encodes CDR1 MNHNS and CDR2 SASEGT. The CDR3 is 13 residues long. The CDR3 sequence is CASRGGVGETQYF. For the CDR3, the DNA is TGTGCCAGCAGGGGGGGTGTTGGAGAGACCCAGTACTTC.

The chain couples TRBV7-9 to TRBJ2-2; D uncertain. CDR1 and CDR2 (germline): SEHNR, FQNEAQ (reference sequence). The CDR3 is 14 amino acids. V lost 1 base to trimming and J lost 5 bases, with 8 bases between them. CDR3 sequence: CASSLVISTGELFF. The CDR3 DNA follows: TGTGCCAGCAGCTTAGTCATTTCTACCGGGGAGCTGTTTTTT.

The rearrangement uses TRBV10-3 and TRBJ2-5; 12 bases are shared with TRBD2. Germline values: CDR1 ENHRY, CDR2 SYGVKD. The ends lost 6 bases at V and 2 bases at J; junction bases unmatched: 7. The CDR3 totals 16 residues. CDR3 protein: CAISLGTSGLQETQYF. DNA for the CDR3: TGTGCCATCAGCCTTGGGACTAGCGGGTTACAAGAGACCCAGTACTTC.

This sequence joins TRBV30 and TRBJ2-5; D tentatively fits TRBD1 or TRBD2 (5 bases each). CDR1 is GTSNPN and CDR2 is SVGIG in the germline V gene (reference sequence). Trimming shortened V by 5 bases and J by 5 bases, and 18 bases separated the two germline ends. The CDR3 runs 14 residues. CDR3 bases: TGTGCCTGGGAAGCCGGGACCGGGGTTGAGACCCAGTACTTC. It encodes CAWEAGTGVETQYF.

The chain employs TRBV29-1 and TRBJ2-1; D perhaps matches TRBD1 (5 bases). The V gene lost 4 bases and the J gene lost 1 base, with 11 bases spanning the gap. This CDR3 has 14 amino acids. In germline, CDR1 is SQVTM, CDR2 ANQGSEA. CDR3 sequence (DNA): TGCAGCGTTGTAGGGGTCGTATCCTACAATGAGCAGTTCTTC. Translating gives CSVVGVVSYNEQFF.

The rearrangement uses TRBV5-4 and TRBJ2-7; the D gene could be TRBD1 or TRBD2 (6 bases each). CDR1 and CDR2 from the germline V gene are SGHNT and YYREEE (reference sequence). V shed 4 bases and J shed 2 bases, with 13 bases lying between them. The CDR3 is 14 residues long. The CDR3 loop reads CASSPSGAAYEQYF. DNA for the CDR3: TGTGCCAGCAGCCCCTCGGGGGCAGCCTACGAGCAGTACTTC.

J is TRBJ1-1 and V is TRBV5-1; 8 bases fit TRBD1. Germline loops: CDR1 SGHRS, CDR2 YFSETQ. This CDR3 is built from 17 residues. Trimming at V came to 3 bases and at J to 1 base, leaving 11 bases not matched to a gene. The CDR3 loop reads CASSSLAAGGANTEAFF. The CDR3 DNA follows: TGCGCCAGCAGCTCCCTAGCGGCAGGGGGCGCGAACACTGAAGCTTTCTTT.